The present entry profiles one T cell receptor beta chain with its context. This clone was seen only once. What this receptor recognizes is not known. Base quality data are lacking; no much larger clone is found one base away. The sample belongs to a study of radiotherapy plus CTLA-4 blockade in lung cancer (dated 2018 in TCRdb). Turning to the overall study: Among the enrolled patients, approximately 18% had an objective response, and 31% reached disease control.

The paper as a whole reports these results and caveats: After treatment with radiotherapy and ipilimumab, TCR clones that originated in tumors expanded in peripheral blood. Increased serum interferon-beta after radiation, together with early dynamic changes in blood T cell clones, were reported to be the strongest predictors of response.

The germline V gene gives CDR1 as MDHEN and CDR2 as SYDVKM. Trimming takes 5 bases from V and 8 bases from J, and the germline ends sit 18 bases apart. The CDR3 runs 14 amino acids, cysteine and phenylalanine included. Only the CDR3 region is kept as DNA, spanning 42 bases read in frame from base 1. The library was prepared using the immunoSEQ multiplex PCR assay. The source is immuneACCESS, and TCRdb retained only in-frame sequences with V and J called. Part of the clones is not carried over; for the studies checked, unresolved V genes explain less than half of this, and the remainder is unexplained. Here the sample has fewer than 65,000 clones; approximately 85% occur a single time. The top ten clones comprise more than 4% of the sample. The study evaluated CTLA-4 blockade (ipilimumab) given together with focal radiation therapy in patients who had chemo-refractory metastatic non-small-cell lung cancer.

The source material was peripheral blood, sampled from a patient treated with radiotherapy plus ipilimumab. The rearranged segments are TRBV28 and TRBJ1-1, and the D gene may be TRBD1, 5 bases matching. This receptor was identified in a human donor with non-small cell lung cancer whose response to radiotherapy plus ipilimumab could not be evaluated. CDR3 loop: CASSTPTGETEAFF. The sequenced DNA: TGTGCCAGCAGTACCCCCACGGGGGAGACCGAAGCTTTCTTT.